This T cell receptor beta chain was retrieved from a study of T cells in Graves' hyperthyroidism and ophthalmopathy. The CDR3 loop spans 16 amino acids. V lost 5 bases to trimming and J lost 4 bases; unmatched junction nucleotides: 10. Germline CDR1 is SEHNR and CDR2 is FQNEAQ (reference sequence). Patients were excluded because of uncontrolled infection, other autoimmune disease, pregnancy or lactation. This clonotype has ten or more counts. RNA transcripts gave rise to amplified TCR beta CDR3 regions. RT-PCR in the first round (using the HTBI primer set) targeted the TCR CDR3. TCRdb analysed the multiplex PCR reads with MiXCR anew, one entry per CDR3 protein. The table has about 700,000 distinct CDR3 sequences, 45% seen once; the top ten hold less than 8.5%.

The material sequenced was peripheral blood or thyroid tissue (not recorded which). The chain recombines TRBV7-9 with TRBJ1-3, with TRBD1 matching over 8 bases. The receptor was isolated from an adult man with Graves' disease, either hyperthyroidism or ophthalmopathy (not recorded which). The CDR3 nucleotides read TGTGCCAGCAGCGCGGACAGGGAGGTTTTGGGAAACACCATATATTTT. This translates into CASSADREVLGNTIYF.